The source of this T cell receptor (beta chain) is a study of blood T cell repertoires in COVID-19 (dated by TCRdb to about 2020). With respect to the entire study: Collaborator samples came from the United States, Italy and Spain and covered acute and convalescent phases of COVID-19. The material from the prospective study consisted of cDNA or gDNA derived from T cells, B-cell-depleted T cells, or PBMCs. Subjects who had been exposed to COVID-19, were actively infected with it, or had recovered from it provided the deeply sampled blood TCRbeta repertoires that made up the dataset. A freely available public database, intended as a resource for researchers studying the immune response to SARS-CoV-2, is where the repertoires were released. Samples came from the ongoing ImmuneRACE study (first 160 participants) plus 1,254 subjects from 6 global collaborators. A de-identified subject ID, COVID-19 status, age in years and sex were almost always included in the sample metadata. Where available, HLA class I and class II types were taken from metadata supplied by the sample provider and were not determined by assay-based typing. Overall study results and their limits: The quantity of clinical and demographic metadata differed by source and by participant and was supplied without curation.

Of note for this clone: It has no known antigen specificity. Within one base of it there is no much larger clone, and no base qualities were kept.

The CDR3 holds 19 amino acids from the cysteine to the phenylalanine. Only the CDR3 region is kept as DNA, spanning 57 bases read in frame from base 1. Via the germline V gene (reference sequence), CDR1 is SGHNT and CDR2 YYREEE. For this chain, trimming is 2 bases at the V end and 8 bases at the J end, and the number of junction bases without a gene match is 24. TCRbeta CDR3 regions were amplified from genomic DNA by means of the immunoSEQ Assay, a bias-controlled multiplex PCR. For the original study's pipeline: Within the assay, amplification of reference gene primers was used to estimate how many nucleated cells each sample contained. Sequence reads were collapsed and filtered to measure the absolute abundance of every unique TCRbeta CDR3 rearrangement. Productive Simpson clonality was computed per sample as the square root of Simpson's diversity index over productive rearrangements. The source is immuneACCESS, and TCRdb retained only in-frame sequences with V and J called. Part of the clones is not carried over; for the studies checked, unresolved V genes explain less than half of this, and the remainder is unexplained. Clone size and V and J calls were adopted from that table, with D and trimming inferred from the DNA. The sample data list about 75,000 clones, and about 91% of these were observed just once. The biggest ten clones account for 6.4% of the sample.

Collaborating institutions collected whole blood in K2EDTA tubes following their own protocols. For TCRbeta analysis, collaborators shipped samples as frozen whole blood, isolated PBMCs, or DNA extracted from either of those sample types. The clonotype originates from a woman in her sixties or seventies with acute or convalescent COVID-19. The V and J genes are TRBV5-4 and TRBJ1-2, and 7 bases in between align with TRBD1. The sample taken for sequencing was peripheral blood. At the DNA level, the sequence is TGTGCCAGCAGCTTCGGTTCACGGGTAGCGTCAGGGGGAAGTGGAGGCTACACCTTC. Its protein reads: CASSFGSRVASGGSGGYTF.